This record looks at one T cell receptor (beta chain) sequence and its context. Antigen unknown. This entry belongs to a study of cytomegalovirus exposure and HLA in healthy donors. Overall study findings and caveats: An apparent linkage of common viral pathogens to several of the most significant clusters emerged in a later analysis. Follow-up analysis later connected one missense variant in DCLRE1C with trimming of TCR beta V- and J-genes. The records held CMV serostatus as the only immune exposure information.

CDR1 and CDR2 (germline): GTSNPN, SVGIG (reference sequence). This CDR3 has 12 amino acids. Trimming at V came to 7 bases and at J to 4 bases, leaving 7 bases not matched to a gene. The PCR made use of 60 Vbeta and 13 Jbeta primers. In the authors' methods: Unique TCR beta chains numbered 80 million to 95 million in a later analysis, with roughly 10 million shared. The assay was immunoSEQ multiplex PCR, and TCRdb's table has in-frame clones only and misses some. That table supplies the V and J calls and clone size; D and trimming were determined from the DNA. The table lists 150,000 to 200,000 clones, more than 65% of them singletons.

The genes are TRBV30 and TRBJ2-7; TRBD1 matches 7 bases. The sequence derives from a man aged 18-30 years in good health and CMV-seropositive. Sample: PBMCs. This chain's CDR3 is CASYRGEYEQYF. CDR3 bases: TGTGCCTCTTACAGGGGAGAATACGAGCAGTACTTC.